Sequencing of this T cell receptor beta chain was carried out in a study of T cell responses to AZD1222 COVID-19 vaccine. General observations from the study: Repertoire sampling was restricted to post-peak T cell response timepoints.

V gave up 0 bases and J gave up 7 bases, with 18 bases separating them. Looked up from germline, CDR1 is SGHVS and CDR2 is FQNEAQ. The length of the CDR3 is 16 residues. TCRdb's copy holds only in-frame clones and misses some; the assay was immunoSEQ multiplex PCR. The top ten clones hold around 15% of a sample with 15,000 to 20,000 clones, roughly 84% of them seen once. About this clone: Its target is not known.

The clonotype originates from an adult who received the AZD1222 COVID-19 vaccine. The input for sequencing was peripheral blood, taken 28 days after the second AZD1222 dose. This chain links TRBV7-8 with TRBJ1-2; D may be TRBD1 (5 bases). CDR3 in DNA: TGTGCCAGCAGCTTAGCACAAGGGGAGGCTTCGGGTGGCTACACCTTC. Its protein product is CASSLAQGEASGGYTF.